One sample yielded the 5 T cell receptor beta chains listed below, sequenced in a study of graft-versus-host responses after intestinal transplantation. Libraries were prepared by immunoSEQ multiplex PCR; TCRdb keeps only in-frame clonotypes and omits some of them. The sample lists 70,000 to 75,000 clones, 89% occurring once. The antigens of these receptors remain unknown. Sequenced material: unstimulated CD8+ T cells sorted from spleen or lymph node cells, taken before intestinal transplant. These receptors were obtained from a human donor who received an intestinal transplant.

This clone has only a few counts. This chain connects TRBV4-1 to TRBJ1-2, with 7 bases identical to TRBD1. Germline CDR1 and CDR2: MGHRA and YSYEKL. The CDR3 runs to 14 residues. The ends lost 3 bases at V and 5 bases at J; junction bases unmatched: 6. CDR3 amino acids: CASSQAGTVYGYTF. CDR3 DNA: TGCGCCAGCAGCCAGGCTGGGACAGTTTATGGCTACACCTTC.

This chain joins TRBV28 and TRBJ1-1; D is ambiguous. The ends were cut back, 2 bases at V and 1 base at J, with 5 bases in the middle. This CDR3 is 13 amino acids long. CDR1 and CDR2 from the germline V gene are MDHEN and SYDVKM. In DNA form, the CDR3 reads TGTGCCAGCAGTTTAGGGAGGAACACTGAAGCTTTCTTT. It specifies CASSLGRNTEAFF.

The chain joins TRBV7-2 to TRBJ2-1, with D maybe TRBD2 (6 bases). CDR3 length: 14 amino acids. With 7 bases removed from V and 4 bases from J, the gap between germline ends came to 14 bases. The germline gives CDR1 SGHTA, CDR2 FQGNSA. CDR3 residues: CASTLWAGYNEQFF. The CDR3 DNA is TGTGCCAGCACCCTTTGGGCGGGGTACAATGAGCAGTTCTTC.

The chain combines TRBV25-1 with TRBJ2-2; perhaps TRBD2 as D (7 bases). Per germline, CDR1 MGHDK and CDR2 SYGVNS. V was trimmed by 8 bases and J by 4 bases, leaving 14 bases between them. There are 14 residues in the CDR3. CDR3 coding DNA: TGTGCCAGCGGGAGGGGGAGGACCACCGGGGAGCTGTTTTTT. Translation: CASGRGRTTGELFF.

V gene TRBV9 combines with J gene TRBJ1-1; 8 bases are shared with TRBD1. The CDR3 has 16 amino acids. The germline gives CDR1 SGDLS, CDR2 YYNGEE. V was pared by 4 bases and J by 7 bases, with 15 bases of the junction left unmatched. CDR3 in amino acids: CASSPGRAGGTLEAFF. As DNA, the CDR3 is TGTGCCAGCAGCCCAGGGAGGGCAGGGGGCACCCTTGAAGCTTTCTTT.